This T cell receptor beta chain comes out of a study of T cells in Graves' hyperthyroidism and ophthalmopathy. Recently diagnosed hyperthyroidism of less than 2 months' duration affected patients aged 18 to 65. Fresh peripheral blood, roughly 10 ml, was the source of the PBMCs. RNA transcripts gave rise to amplified TCR beta CDR3 regions. TCR CDR3 regions were first amplified by RT-PCR with HTBI primers. A single record per CDR3 protein comes from TCRdb applying MiXCR to the multiplex PCR reads. The sample contains some 500,000 distinct CDR3 sequences, approximately 14% of which appear only once. Trimming left V 5 bases short and J 1 base short, with 14 bases between. The CDR3 contains 15 residues. The germline V gene encodes CDR1 MNHNS and CDR2 SASEGT. This clonotype was seen many times.

Sequenced sample: blood. This TCR derives from a woman aged 18-29 years with Graves' hyperthyroidism. The rearrangement links TRBV6-1 to TRBJ1-1; weak D call: TRBD1 (5 bases). The CDR3 DNA is TGTGCCAGCAGTTCCCCGGGACGGCCGAACACTGAAGCTTTCTTT. This gives the protein CASSSPGRPNTEAFF.